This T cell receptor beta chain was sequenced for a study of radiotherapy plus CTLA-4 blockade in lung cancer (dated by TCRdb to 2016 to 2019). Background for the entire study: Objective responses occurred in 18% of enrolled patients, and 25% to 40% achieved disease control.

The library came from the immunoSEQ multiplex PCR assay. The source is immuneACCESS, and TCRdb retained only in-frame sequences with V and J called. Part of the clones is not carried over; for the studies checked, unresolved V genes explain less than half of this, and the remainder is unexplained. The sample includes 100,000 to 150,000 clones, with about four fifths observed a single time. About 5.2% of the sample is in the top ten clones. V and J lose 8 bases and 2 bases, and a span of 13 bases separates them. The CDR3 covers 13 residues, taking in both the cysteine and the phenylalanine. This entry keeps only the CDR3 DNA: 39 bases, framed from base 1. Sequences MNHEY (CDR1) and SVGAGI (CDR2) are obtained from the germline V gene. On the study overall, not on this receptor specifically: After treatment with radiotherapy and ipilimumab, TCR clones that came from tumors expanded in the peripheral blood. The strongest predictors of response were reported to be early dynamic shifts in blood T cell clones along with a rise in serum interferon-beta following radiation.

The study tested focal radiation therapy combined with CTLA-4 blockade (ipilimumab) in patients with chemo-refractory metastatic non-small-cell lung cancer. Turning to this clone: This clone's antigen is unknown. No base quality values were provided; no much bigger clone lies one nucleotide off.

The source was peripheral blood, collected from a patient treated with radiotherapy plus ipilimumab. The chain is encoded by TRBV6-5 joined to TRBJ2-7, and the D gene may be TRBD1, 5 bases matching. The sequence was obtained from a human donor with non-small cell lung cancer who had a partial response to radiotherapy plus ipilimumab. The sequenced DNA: TGTGCCAGCCTACGGGCAGGGACCTACGAGCAGTACTTC. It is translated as CASLRAGTYEQYF.